This T cell receptor beta chain was captured in a study of blood T cell repertoires in COVID-19. Study in general: The United States, Italy and Spain provided the acute and convalescent COVID-19 samples. Sources were T cells, B-cell-depleted T cells, or PBMCs; the material itself was cDNA or gDNA.

Between the trimmed V and J ends, which lost 4 bases and 1 base, there was a span of 14 bases. This CDR3 contains 15 residues. From germline, CDR1 is KGHSH and CDR2 LQKENI. Per the authors' pipeline: Reference gene primer amplification gave estimated nucleated cell counts. TCRdb's copy holds only in-frame clones and misses some; the assay was immunoSEQ multiplex PCR. Clonal size and the V and J genes are those of that table, whereas D and trimming came from the DNA. This table has about 70,000 clones, approximately 78% appearing once. The rearrangement uses TRBV18 and TRBJ2-7; D is possibly TRBD1 (6 bases). Sequencing was done on a sample of peripheral blood. The TCR sequence derives from a woman aged 80 or over with active or convalescent COVID-19. The CDR3 nucleotides are TGTGCCAGCTCACTCGCCGGGACAAAATCCTACGAGCAGTACTTC. Amino acids: CASSLAGTKSYEQYF.